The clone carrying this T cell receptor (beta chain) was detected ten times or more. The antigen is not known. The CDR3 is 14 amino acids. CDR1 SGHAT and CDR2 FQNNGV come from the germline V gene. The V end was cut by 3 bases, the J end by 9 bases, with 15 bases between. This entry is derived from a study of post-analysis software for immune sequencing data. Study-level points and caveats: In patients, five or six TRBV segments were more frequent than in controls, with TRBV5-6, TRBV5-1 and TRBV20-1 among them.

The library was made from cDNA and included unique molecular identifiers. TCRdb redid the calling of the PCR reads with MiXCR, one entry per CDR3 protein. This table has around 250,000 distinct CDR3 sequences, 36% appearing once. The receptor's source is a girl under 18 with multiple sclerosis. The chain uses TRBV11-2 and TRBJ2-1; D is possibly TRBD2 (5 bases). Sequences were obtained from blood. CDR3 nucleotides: TGTGCCAGCAGCTTCGGAGGAGTGGTCAGTGAGCAGTTCTTC. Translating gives CASSFGGVVSEQFF.